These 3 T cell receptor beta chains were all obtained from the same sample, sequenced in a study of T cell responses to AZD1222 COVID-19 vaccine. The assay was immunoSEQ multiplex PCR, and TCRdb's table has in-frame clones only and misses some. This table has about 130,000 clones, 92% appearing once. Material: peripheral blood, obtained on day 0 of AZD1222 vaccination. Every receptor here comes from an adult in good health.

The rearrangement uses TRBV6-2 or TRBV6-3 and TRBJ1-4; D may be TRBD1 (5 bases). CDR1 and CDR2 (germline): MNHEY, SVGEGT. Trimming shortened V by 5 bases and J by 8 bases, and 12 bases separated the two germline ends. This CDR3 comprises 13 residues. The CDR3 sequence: CASSATGDEKLFF. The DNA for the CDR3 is TGTGCCAGCAGTGCTACAGGTGACGAAAAACTGTTTTTT.

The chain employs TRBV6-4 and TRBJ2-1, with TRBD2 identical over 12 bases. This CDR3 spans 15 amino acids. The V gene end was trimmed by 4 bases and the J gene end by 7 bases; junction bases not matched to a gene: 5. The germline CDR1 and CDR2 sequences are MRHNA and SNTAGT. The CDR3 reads CASSGLAGGPNEQFF. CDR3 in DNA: TGTGCCAGCAGTGGGCTAGCGGGGGGGCCGAATGAGCAGTTCTTC.

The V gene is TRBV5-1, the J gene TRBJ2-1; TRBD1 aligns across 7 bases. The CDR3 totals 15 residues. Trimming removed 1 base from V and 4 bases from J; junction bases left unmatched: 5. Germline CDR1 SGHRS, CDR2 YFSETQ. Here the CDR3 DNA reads TGCGCCAGCAGCTTGAAGACAGGGACATACAATGAGCAGTTCTTC. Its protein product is CASSLKTGTYNEQFF.